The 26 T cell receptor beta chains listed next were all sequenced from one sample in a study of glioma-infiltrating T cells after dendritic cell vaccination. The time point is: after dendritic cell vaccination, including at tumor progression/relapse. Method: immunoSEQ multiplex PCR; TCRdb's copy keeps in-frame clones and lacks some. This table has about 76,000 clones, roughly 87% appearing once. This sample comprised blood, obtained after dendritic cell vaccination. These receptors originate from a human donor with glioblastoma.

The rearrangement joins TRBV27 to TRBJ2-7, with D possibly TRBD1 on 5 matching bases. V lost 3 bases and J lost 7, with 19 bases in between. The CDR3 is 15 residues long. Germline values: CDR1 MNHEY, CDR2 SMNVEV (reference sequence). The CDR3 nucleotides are TGTGCCAGCAGTTTTGGAGCGCAGCCAGGGCCTGAGCAGTACTTC. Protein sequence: CASSFGAQPGPEQYF.

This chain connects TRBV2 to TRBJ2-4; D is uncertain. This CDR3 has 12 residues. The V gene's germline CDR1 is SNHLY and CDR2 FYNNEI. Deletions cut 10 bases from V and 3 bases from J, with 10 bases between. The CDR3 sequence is CAIRVGKNIQYF. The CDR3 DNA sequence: TGTGCCATACGAGTCGGCAAAAACATTCAGTACTTC.

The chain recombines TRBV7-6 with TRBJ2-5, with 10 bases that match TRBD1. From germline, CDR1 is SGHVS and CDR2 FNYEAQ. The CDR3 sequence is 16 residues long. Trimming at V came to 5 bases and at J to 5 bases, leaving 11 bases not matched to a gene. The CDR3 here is CASSPEDRGRRETQYF. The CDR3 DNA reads TGTGCCAGCAGCCCCGAAGACAGGGGGCGCCGGGAGACCCAGTACTTC.

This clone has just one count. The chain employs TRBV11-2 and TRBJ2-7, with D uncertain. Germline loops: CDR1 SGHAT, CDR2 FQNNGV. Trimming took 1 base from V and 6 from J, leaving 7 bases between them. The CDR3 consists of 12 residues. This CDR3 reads CASSLVRSEQYF. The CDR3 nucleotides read TGTGCCAGCAGCTTAGTAAGGAGCGAGCAGTACTTC.

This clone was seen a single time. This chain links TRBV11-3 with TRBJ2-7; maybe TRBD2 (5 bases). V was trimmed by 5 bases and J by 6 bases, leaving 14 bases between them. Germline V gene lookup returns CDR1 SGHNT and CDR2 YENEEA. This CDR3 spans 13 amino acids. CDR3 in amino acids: CASSPEVDGEQYF. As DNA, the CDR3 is TGTGCCAGCAGCCCGGAGGTGGATGGCGAGCAGTACTTC.

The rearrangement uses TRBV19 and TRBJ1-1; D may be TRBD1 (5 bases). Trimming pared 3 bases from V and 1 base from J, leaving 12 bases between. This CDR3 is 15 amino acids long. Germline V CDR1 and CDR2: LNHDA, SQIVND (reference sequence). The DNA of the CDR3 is TGTGCCAGTAGTATGTTGGGCAGGGCGAACACTGAAGCTTTCTTT. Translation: CASSMLGRANTEAFF.

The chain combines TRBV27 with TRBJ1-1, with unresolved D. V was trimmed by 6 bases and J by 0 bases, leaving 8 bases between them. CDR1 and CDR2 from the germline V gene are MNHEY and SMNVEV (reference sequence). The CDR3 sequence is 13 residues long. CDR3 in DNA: TGTGCCAGCAGACCTACAGTGAACACTGAAGCTTTCTTT. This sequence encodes CASRPTVNTEAFF.

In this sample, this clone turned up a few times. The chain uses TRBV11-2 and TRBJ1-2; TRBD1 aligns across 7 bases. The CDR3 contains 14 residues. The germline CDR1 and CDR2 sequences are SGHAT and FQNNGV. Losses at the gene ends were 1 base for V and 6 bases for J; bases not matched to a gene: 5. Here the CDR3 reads CASSLGGGRHGYTF. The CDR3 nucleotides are TGTGCCAGCAGCTTAGGAGGGGGCCGTCATGGCTACACCTTC.

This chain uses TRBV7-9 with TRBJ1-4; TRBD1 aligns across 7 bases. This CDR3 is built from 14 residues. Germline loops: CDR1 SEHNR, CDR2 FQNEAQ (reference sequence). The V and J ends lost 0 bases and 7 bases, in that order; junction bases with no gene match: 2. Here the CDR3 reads CASSLARDSEKLFF. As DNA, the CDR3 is TGTGCCAGCAGCTTAGCGAGGGACAGTGAAAAACTGTTTTTT.

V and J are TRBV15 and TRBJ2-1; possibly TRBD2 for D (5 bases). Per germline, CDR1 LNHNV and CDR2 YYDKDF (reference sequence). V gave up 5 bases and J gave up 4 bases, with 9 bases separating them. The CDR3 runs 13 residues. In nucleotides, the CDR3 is TGTGCCACCAGCGGGAGCAGATACAATGAGCAGTTCTTC. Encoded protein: CATSGSRYNEQFF.

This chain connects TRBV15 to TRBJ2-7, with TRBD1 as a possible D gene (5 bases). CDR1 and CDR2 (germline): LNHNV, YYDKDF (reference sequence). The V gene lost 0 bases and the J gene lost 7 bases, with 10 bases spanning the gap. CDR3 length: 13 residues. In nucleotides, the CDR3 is TGTGCCACCAGCAGAGAAAGGGGTTCGGAGCAGTACTTC. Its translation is CATSRERGSEQYF.

The CDR3 reads CASSFGQGGTEAFF. The DNA for the CDR3 is TGCGCCAGCAGCTTTGGGCAGGGGGGCACTGAAGCTTTCTTT. V usage is TRBV5-1 and J usage is TRBJ1-1; TRBD1 aligns across 7 bases. The germline V gene encodes CDR1 SGHRS and CDR2 YFSETQ. V lost 2 bases and J lost 4; bases outside the gene matches: 5. CDR3 length: 14 amino acids. The complete variable domain, with remaining parts taken from reference TRBV5-1 and TRBJ1-1, reads KAGVTQTPRYLIKTRGQQVTLSCSPISGHRSVSWYQQTPGQGLQFLFEYFSETQRNKGNFPGRFSGRQFSNSRSEMNVSTLELGDSALYLCASSFGQGGTEAFFGQGTRLTVV.

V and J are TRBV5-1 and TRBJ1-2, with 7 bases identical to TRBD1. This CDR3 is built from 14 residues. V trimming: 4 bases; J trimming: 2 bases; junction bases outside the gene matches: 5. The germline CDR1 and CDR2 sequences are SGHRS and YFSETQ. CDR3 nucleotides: TGCGCCAGCAGCCCGACGACAGGGAACTATGGCTACACCTTC. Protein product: CASSPTTGNYGYTF.

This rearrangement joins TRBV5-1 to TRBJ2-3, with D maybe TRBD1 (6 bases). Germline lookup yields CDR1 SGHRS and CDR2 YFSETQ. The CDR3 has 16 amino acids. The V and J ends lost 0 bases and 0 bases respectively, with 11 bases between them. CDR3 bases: TGCGCCAGCAGCTTGGACAGGGACCCTAGCACAGATACGCAGTATTTT. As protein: CASSLDRDPSTDTQYF.

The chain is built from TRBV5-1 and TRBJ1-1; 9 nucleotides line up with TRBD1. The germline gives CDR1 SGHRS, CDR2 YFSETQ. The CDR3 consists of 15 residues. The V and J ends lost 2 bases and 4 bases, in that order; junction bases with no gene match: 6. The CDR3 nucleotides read TGCGCCAGCAGCTTAGACAGGGGGTACAGCACTGAAGCTTTCTTT. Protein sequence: CASSLDRGYSTEAFF.

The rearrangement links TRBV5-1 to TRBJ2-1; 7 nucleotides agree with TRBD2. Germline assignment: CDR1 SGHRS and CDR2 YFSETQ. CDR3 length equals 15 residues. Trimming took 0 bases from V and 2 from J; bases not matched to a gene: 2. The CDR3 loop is CASSLGRGAYNEQFF. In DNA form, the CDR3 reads TGCGCCAGCAGCTTGGGACGGGGGGCCTACAATGAGCAGTTCTTC.

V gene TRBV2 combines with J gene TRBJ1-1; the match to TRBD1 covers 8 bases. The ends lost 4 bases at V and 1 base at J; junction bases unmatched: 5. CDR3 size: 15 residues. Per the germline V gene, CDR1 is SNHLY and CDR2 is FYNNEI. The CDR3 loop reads CASSADRVGNTEAFF. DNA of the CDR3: TGTGCCAGCAGTGCGGACAGGGTCGGGAACACTGAAGCTTTCTTT.

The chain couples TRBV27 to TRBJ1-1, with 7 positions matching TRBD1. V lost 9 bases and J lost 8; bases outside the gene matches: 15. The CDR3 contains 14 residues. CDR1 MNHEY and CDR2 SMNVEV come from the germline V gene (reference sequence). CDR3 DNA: TGTGCCAGTATGACAGGGCTGGGGATTGTAGAAGCTTTCTTT. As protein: CASMTGLGIVEAFF.

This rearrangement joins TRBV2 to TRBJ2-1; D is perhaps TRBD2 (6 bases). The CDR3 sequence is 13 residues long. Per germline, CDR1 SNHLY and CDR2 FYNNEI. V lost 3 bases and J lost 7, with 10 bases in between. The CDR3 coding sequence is TGTGCCAGCAGTGATGGGCTAGCGAATGAGCAGTTCTTC. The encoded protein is CASSDGLANEQFF.

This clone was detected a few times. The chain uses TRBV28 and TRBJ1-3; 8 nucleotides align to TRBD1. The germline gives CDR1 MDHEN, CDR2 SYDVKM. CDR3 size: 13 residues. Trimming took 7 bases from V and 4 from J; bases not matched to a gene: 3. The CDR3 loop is CASTRDRGNTIYF. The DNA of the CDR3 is TGTGCCAGCACGCGGGACAGGGGAAACACCATATATTTT.

The CDR3, as DNA: TGTGCCTCCCCAGGGGACGGCTCCTACGAGCAGTACTTC. Translation gives CASPGDGSYEQYF. This chain connects TRBV30 to TRBJ2-7; D possibly corresponds to TRBD1 (6 bases). Germline assignment: CDR1 GTSNPN and CDR2 SVGIG (reference sequence). The CDR3 length is 13 residues. The V and J ends lost 7 bases and 0 bases respectively, with 13 bases between them.

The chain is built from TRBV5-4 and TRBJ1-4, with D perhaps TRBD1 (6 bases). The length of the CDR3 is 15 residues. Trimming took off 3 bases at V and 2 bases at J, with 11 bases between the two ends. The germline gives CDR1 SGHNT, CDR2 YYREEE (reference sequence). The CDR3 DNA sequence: TGTGCCAGCAGCTCGCAACAGGGTACTAATGAAAAACTGTTTTTT. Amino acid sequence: CASSSQQGTNEKLFF.

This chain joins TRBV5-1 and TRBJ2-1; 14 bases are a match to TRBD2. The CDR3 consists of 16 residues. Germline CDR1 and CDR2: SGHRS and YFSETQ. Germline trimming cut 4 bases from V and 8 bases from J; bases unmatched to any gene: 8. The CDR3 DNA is TGCGCCAGCAGCCCCGGGACTAGCGGGAGTACGGATGAGCAGTTCTTC. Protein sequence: CASSPGTSGSTDEQFF.

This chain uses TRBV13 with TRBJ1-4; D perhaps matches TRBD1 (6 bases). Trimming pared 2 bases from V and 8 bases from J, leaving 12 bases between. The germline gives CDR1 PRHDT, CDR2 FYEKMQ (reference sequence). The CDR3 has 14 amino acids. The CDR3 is CASSLKGVREKLFF. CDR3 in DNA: TGTGCCAGCAGCTTAAAGGGGGTCCGGGAAAAACTGTTTTTT.

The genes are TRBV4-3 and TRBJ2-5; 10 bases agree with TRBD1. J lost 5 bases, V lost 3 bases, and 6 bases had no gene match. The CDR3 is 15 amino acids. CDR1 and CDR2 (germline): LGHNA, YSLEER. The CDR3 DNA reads TGCGCCAGCAGCCAGGATGGGACAGGGGAGGAGACCCAGTACTTC. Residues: CASSQDGTGEETQYF.

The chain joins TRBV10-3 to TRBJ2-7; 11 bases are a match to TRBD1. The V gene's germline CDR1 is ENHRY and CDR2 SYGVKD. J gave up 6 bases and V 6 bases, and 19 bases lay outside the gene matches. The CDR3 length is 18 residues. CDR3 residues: CAISLRSTGQGAVGEQYF. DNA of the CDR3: TGTGCCATCAGCCTCAGGAGTACTGGACAGGGGGCGGTTGGCGAGCAGTACTTC.